This T cell receptor (beta chain) emerged from a study of patients and donors after allogeneic stem cell transplantation. Via MiXCR, TCRdb re-called the RT-PCR reads, giving one row per CDR3 protein. Among approximately 200,000 distinct CDR3 sequences listed, over 30% were seen once. CDR3 length: 17 amino acids. Germline V gives CDR1 LGHNA, CDR2 YNFKEQ. V was clipped by 0 bases and J by 2 bases, with 17 bases between them. Specimen: blood, either unsorted or a sorted T cell fraction (not recorded which). The rearrangement links TRBV4-2 to TRBJ2-7; D unclear. The receptor was derived from a human donor who was either an allogeneic HSCT recipient or a stem cell or donor lymphocyte infusion donor (not recorded which). It is not recorded whose cells these are; they may come from a transplant donor. CDR3 sequence (DNA): TGTGCCAGCAGCCAAGAAGTATTGGTGGACCGGGCCTACGAGCAGTACTTC. This gives the protein CASSQEVLVDRAYEQYF.